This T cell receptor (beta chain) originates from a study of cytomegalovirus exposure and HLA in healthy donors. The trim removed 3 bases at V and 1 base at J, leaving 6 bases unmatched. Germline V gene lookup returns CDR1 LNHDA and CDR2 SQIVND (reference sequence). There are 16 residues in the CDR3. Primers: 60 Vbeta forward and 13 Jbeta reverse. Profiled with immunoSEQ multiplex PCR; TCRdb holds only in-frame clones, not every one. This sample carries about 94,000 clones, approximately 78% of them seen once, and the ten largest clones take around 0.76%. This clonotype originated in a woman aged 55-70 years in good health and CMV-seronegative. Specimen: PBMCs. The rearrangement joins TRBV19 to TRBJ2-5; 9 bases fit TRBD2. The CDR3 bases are TGTGCCAGTAGTATCGGCCTAGCGGGGCTCCAAGAGACCCAGTACTTC. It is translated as CASSIGLAGLQETQYF.